The source of this T cell receptor beta chain is a study of molecular identifiers for immune sequencing clone quantification. Study information: RNA from approximately 20,000 or 98,000 naive CD8 cells was split five ways in replicates, with four sequenced.

TCRdb reanalysed the PCR reads using MiXCR and keeps one entry per CDR3 protein. The table has about 320,000 distinct CDR3 sequences, over 20% seen once; the top ten hold 0.7% to 0.9%. Sequencing libraries of naive CD8 cells derived from roughly 20,000 to 1,000,000 sorted cells with 10%, 30% or 50% RNA. This clonotype was seen ten or more times. Sequenced material: naive CD8+ T cells from blood, with Jurkat cell RNA spiked in. Noted subset: FACS-sorted CD8+CD4-CCR7+CD45RA+ naive T cells. The sequence was obtained from a human donor in good health. Some libraries in this study had Jurkat cell RNA spiked in.

The CDR3 protein is CASSLAGQAYEQYF. The CDR3, as DNA: TGTGCCAGCAGCTTAGCCGGACAGGCCTACGAGCAGTACTTC. The chain joins TRBV7-8 to TRBJ2-7; TRBD1 agrees at 7 bases. With V trimmed by 0 bases and J by 2 bases, 1 base remained unmatched. Germline values: CDR1 SGHVS, CDR2 FQNEAQ. This CDR3 spans 14 amino acids.